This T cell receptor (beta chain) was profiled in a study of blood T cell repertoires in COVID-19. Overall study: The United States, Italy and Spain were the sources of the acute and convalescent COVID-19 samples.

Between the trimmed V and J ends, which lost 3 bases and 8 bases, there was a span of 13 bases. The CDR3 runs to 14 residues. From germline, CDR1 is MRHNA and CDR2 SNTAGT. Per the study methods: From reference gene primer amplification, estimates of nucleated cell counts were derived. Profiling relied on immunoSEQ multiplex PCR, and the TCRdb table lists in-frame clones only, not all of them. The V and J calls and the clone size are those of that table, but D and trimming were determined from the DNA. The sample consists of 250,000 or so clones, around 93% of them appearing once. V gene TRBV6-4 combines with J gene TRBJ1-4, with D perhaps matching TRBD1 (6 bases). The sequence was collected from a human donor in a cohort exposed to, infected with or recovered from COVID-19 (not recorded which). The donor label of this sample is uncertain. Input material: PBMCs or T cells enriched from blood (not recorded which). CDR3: CASSEQPTGEKLFF. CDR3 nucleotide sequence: TGTGCCAGCAGTGAGCAACCAACAGGGGAAAAACTGTTTTTT.